This T cell receptor beta chain comes out of a study of blood T cell repertoires in COVID-19. Looking at the study overall: The cDNA or gDNA used as material had been derived from T cells, B-cell-depleted T cells, or PBMCs.

How the authors handled the data: Amplification with reference gene primers provided the estimates of nucleated cell counts. TCRdb's table, derived via immunoSEQ multiplex PCR, lists solely in-frame clones and lacks some. V, J and clone size reflect that table, while D and trimming were determined from the DNA. The table includes tens of thousands of clones, around nine tenths detected once. The germline gives CDR1 MNHEY, CDR2 SMNVEV (reference sequence). The CDR3 is 17 amino acids. Trimming cost V 3 bases and J 1 base; bases outside gene matches: 7. The source of this sequence is a woman in her seventies with acute or convalescent COVID-19. The chain combines TRBV27 with TRBJ1-5; 9 bases agree with TRBD1. The sample consisted of peripheral blood. CDR3 nucleotide sequence: TGTGCCAGCAGTTTCCGCTTCGGGACAGGGAGCAATCAGCCCCAGCATTTT. Amino acid sequence: CASSFRFGTGSNQPQHF.